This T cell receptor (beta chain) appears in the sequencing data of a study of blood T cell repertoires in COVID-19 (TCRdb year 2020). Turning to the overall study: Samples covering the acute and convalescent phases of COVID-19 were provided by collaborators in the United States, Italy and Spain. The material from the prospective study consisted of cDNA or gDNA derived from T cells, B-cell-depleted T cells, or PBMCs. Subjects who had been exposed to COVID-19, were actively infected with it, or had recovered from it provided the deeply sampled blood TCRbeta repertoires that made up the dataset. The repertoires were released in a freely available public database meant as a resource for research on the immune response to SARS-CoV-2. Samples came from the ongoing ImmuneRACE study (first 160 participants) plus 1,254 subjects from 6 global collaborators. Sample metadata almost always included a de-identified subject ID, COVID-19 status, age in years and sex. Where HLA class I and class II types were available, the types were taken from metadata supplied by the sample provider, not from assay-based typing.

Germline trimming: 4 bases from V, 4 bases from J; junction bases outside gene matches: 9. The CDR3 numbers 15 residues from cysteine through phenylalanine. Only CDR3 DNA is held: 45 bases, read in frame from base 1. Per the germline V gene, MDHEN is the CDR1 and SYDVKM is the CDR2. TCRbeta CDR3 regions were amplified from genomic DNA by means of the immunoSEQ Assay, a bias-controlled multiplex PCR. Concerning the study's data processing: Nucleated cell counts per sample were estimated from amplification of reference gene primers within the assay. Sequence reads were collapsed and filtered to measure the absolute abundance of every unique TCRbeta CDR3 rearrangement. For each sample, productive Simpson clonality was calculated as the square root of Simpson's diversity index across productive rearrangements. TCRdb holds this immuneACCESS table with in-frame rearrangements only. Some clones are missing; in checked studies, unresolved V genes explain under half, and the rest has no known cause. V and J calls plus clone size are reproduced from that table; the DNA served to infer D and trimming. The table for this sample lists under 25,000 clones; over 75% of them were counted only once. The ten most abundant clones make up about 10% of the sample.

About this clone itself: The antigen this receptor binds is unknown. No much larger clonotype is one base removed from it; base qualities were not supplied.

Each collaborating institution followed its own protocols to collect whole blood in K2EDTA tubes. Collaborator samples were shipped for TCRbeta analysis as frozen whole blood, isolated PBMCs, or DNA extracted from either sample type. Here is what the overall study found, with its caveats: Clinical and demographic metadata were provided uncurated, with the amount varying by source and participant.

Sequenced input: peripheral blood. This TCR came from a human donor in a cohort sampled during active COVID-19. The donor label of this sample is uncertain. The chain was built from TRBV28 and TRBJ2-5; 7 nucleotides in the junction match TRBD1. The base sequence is TGTGCCAGCAGTTCCGGGTCCCCAGGGGGAGAGACCCAGTACTTC. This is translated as CASSSGSPGGETQYF.